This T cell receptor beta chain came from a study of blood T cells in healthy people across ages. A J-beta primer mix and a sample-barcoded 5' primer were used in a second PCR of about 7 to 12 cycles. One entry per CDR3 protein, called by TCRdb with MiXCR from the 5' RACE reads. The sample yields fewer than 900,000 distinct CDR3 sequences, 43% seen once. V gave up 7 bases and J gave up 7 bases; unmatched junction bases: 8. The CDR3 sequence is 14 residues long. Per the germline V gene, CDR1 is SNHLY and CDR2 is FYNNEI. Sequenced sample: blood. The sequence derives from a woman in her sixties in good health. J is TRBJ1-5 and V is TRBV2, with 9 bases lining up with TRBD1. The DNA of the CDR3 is TGTGCCAGCAATACAGGGGGCGCAGCCCAGCCCCAGCATTTT. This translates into CASNTGGAAQPQHF.